This TCR beta chain appears in the sequencing data of a study of T cells in localized non-small cell lung cancer (dated by TCRdb to 2018 to 2020). General notes on the study: T cell repertoires of fewer than 250 early-stage NSCLC patients were analyzed, with tumors being compared against uninvolved tumor-adjacent lungs. All 240 or so NSCLC patients in the cohort were treatment-naive and had localized lung tumors that were resected. A mean age of roughly 64 years was recorded for the NSCLC patients, of whom roughly 130 were male and around 100 were female. General findings and caveats noted by the study authors: Since the design was exploratory, TCR variables were selected using unadjusted p-values with no false-discovery rate correction. Longer overall survival was associated with higher T cell density in blood, whereas shorter survival was associated with higher clonality in adjacent lung. A median of 57 of the top 100 tumor clones turned up in the paired uninvolved adjacent lung, and 25 to 35 of those clones also ranked among the top 100 of that same adjacent lung. Uninvolved tumor-adjacent lung showed the highest T cell clonality, higher than tumor, which suggests more focused antigenic responses in the adjacent lung. Multi-region tumor sequencing was not performed, so intratumor heterogeneity could not be excluded.

Uninvolved adjacent lung was obtained at least 2 cm from the tumor margin, and the absence of atypia was confirmed by two independent pathologists. At diagnosis, peripheral blood, uninvolved tumor-adjacent lung and tumor were collected and were preserved as a mix of fresh-frozen and FFPE material. This clone has more than one count but fewer than ten. Its antigen is unknown. No base quality values were provided; no much bigger clone lies one nucleotide off. TCR beta CDR3 regions were sequenced from DNA using the immunoSEQ Assay. In the authors' own workflow: T cell density was computed as TCR beta template counts normalized to usable DNA estimated by amplifying housekeeping genes. Richness was estimated with the preseqR package, extrapolating to 400,000 templates for PBMC samples and 120,000 templates for tissue samples. Clonality was calculated as one minus Pielou's evenness. Tissue-enriched TCRs were identified by differential abundance testing using productive amino-acid clonotypes, minimum total count 5 and alpha 0.1. The Jaccard Index and the Morisita Overlap Index were used to measure repertoire overlap between compartments. GLIPH grouped TCR beta CDR3s together with public tetramer-defined viral CDR3s, and a viral motif had to include at least three viral sequences and show V-gene enrichment. Drawn from immuneACCESS, this table holds only the in-frame rearrangements with V and J called that TCRdb kept. Clones are partly lost; checked studies trace under half to an unresolved V gene and leave the rest unexplained. That table gives V, J and clone size, and the DNA gave D and trimming. The sample table lists over a thousand clones, approximately 26% of them with a count of one. The ten biggest clones cover roughly 8.8% of the sample.

V trim: 3 bases; J trim: 3 bases; unmatched bases: 4. Counted from cysteine to phenylalanine, this CDR3 has 15 amino acids. Only CDR3 DNA is held: 45 bases, read in frame from base 1. CDR1 and CDR2 are drawn from the germline V gene: SGHNT, YENEEA. This sample comprised normal lung tissue next to the tumor, obtained before any cancer treatment. This sequence originates from a male donor aged 60 or over with stage II lung adenocarcinoma. The sequence links TRBV11-3 to TRBJ2-2; 7 bases in between match TRBD1. The CDR3 here reads CASSFDRVDTGELFF. The DNA sequence reads TGTGCCAGCAGCTTTGACAGGGTCGACACCGGGGAGCTGTTTTTT.